This TCR beta chain was obtained from a study of blood T cell repertoires in COVID-19. Across the whole study: Whether acute or convalescent, the COVID-19 samples came from the United States, Italy and Spain. T cells, B-cell-depleted T cells, or PBMCs provided the cDNA or gDNA that served as material.

Per the germline V gene, CDR1 is SGHRS and CDR2 is YFSETQ. The V end lost 4 bases, the J end lost 1 base, and 8 bases lay between the germline ends. The CDR3 loop spans 13 amino acids. As concerns this clone: This same CDR3 is encoded by further DNA sequences in the sample.

In the original processing: Researchers report that nucleated cell counts were estimated from reference gene primer amplification. The assay was immunoSEQ multiplex PCR, and TCRdb's table has in-frame clones only and misses some. The DNA gave D and trimming, while V, J and clone size come from that table. The sample shows about 200,000 clones, roughly 81% of them seen only once. The sequence derives from a woman between 45 and 65 years old with active or convalescent COVID-19. Sequenced input: peripheral blood. This rearrangement joins TRBV5-1 to TRBJ1-2; a possible D gene is TRBD1 (5 bases). The CDR3 nucleotides read TGCGCCAGCAGCCCCGACAGTAACTATGGCTACACCTTC. Its protein is CASSPDSNYGYTF. Full variable domain (missing parts from reference TRBV5-1 and TRBJ1-2): KAGVTQTPRYLIKTRGQQVTLSCSPISGHRSVSWYQQTPGQGLQFLFEYFSETQRNKGNFPGRFSGRQFSNSRSEMNVSTLELGDSALYLCASSPDSNYGYTFGSGTRLTVV.